These 24 T cell receptor beta chains were sequenced from one sample in a study of T cell clonotyping in hematopoietic cell transplantation. Sequenced by immunoSEQ multiplex PCR; TCRdb stores in-frame clones only, minus some. The table has tens of thousands of clones, roughly 88% seen once; the top ten hold 20% to 25%. Time point indicated: recipient sample about 28 days before transplant, after cytoreduction. The sample consisted of peripheral blood mononuclear cells, taken before stem cell transplant. These receptors all come from a woman aged 60-75 years with acute myeloid leukemia. Some clones in this sample may be carry-over from other donors' samples.

The chain couples TRBV11-2 to TRBJ2-3; unclear D gene. The germline gives CDR1 SGHAT, CDR2 FQNNGV. Trimming took off 3 bases at V and 4 bases at J, with 2 bases between the two ends. The CDR3 length is 11 residues. The CDR3 is CASSFSDTQYF. CDR3 DNA sequence: TGTGCCAGCAGCTTTTCAGATACGCAGTATTTT.

Here the CDR3 DNA reads TGCGCCAGCAGCTTACAGGGAAGGTATCCTAATTCACCCCTCCACTTT. As protein: CASSLQGRYPNSPLHF. This chain connects TRBV5-1 to TRBJ1-6; tentative D call: TRBD1 (6 bases). V gave up 2 bases and J gave up 6 bases, with 15 bases separating them. The CDR3 covers 16 residues. Germline V gene sequence: CDR1 SGHRS, CDR2 YFSETQ.

V gene TRBV19 combines with J gene TRBJ2-5; TRBD2 matches at 7 bases. The V gene's germline CDR1 is LNHDA and CDR2 SQIVND (reference sequence). The CDR3 is 17 amino acids. V was clipped by 4 bases and J by 2 bases; unmatched bases: 13. CDR3 sequence: CASSTPRDGAGQETQYF. In nucleotides, the CDR3 is TGTGCCAGTAGTACGCCACGGGACGGAGCGGGGCAAGAGACCCAGTACTTC.

A few counts support this clone. The chain carries TRBV28 and TRBJ1-4; D is perhaps TRBD1 (5 bases). Germline loops: CDR1 MDHEN, CDR2 SYDVKM. CDR3 length equals 14 residues. Trimming stripped 6 bases from V and 4 bases from J, with 12 bases between. CDR3 loop: CASSSGTGNEKLFF. The CDR3 region has the DNA TGTGCCAGCAGCTCCGGGACGGGTAATGAAAAACTGTTTTTT.

The rearrangement links TRBV6-6 to TRBJ2-3; 10 bases line up with TRBD2. In germline, CDR1 is MNHNY, CDR2 SVGAGI (reference sequence). The CDR3 covers 14 residues. J lost 5 bases, V lost 7 bases, and 6 bases had no gene match. The CDR3 DNA is TGTGCCAGCACGCCTAGCGGGAGTAAAGATACGCAGTATTTT. Its protein product is CASTPSGSKDTQYF.

The chain recombines TRBV5-6 with TRBJ2-7; D uncertain. Germline loops: CDR1 SGHDT, CDR2 YYEEEE. V dropped 4 bases and J dropped 0 bases, with 20 bases sitting between them. The CDR3 is 17 amino acids. CDR3 sequence (DNA): TGTGCCAGCAGCACCAATATCCTCTTTTCTAGCTCCTACGAGCAGTACTTC. It specifies CASSTNILFSSSYEQYF.

The chain employs TRBV15 and TRBJ2-7; 7 positions match TRBD2. This CDR3 is built from 16 residues. CDR1 and CDR2 (germline): LNHNV, YYDKDF (reference sequence). V trimming: 0 bases; J trimming: 2 bases; junction bases outside the gene matches: 7. The CDR3 reads CATSRDQSSGTYEQYF. CDR3 coding DNA: TGTGCCACCAGCAGAGATCAATCTAGCGGTACCTACGAGCAGTACTTC. The complete variable domain, with remaining parts taken from reference TRBV15 and TRBJ2-7, reads DAMVIQNPRYQVTQFGKPVTLSCSQTLNHNVMYWYQQKSSQAPKLLFHYYDKDFNNEADTPDNFQSRRPNTSFCFLDIRSPGLGDTAMYLCATSRDQSSGTYEQYFGPGTRLTVT.

Here the CDR3 reads CASSLAGDSTDTQYF. The DNA for the CDR3 is TGTGCCAGCAGCTTAGCGGGGGATAGCACAGATACGCAGTATTTT. The V and J genes are TRBV7-2 and TRBJ2-3, with D perhaps given as TRBD1 or TRBD2 (5 bases each). The CDR3 has 15 amino acids. Trimming pared 0 bases from V and 0 bases from J, leaving 7 bases between. From germline, CDR1 is SGHTA and CDR2 FQGNSA.

The J gene is TRBJ1-5, the V gene TRBV27; 12 nucleotides align to TRBD1. Germline V gene lookup returns CDR1 MNHEY and CDR2 SMNVEV (reference sequence). The CDR3 has 18 residues. Losses at the gene ends were 5 bases for V and 0 bases for J; bases not matched to a gene: 8. CDR3 bases: TGTGCCAGCAGTATCCGGGGACAGGGGGCGTATAGCAATCAGCCCCAGCATTTT. The encoded protein is CASSIRGQGAYSNQPQHF.

The chain employs TRBV27 and TRBJ2-2; no firm D call. The germline V gene has CDR1 MNHEY and CDR2 SMNVEV (reference sequence). Trimming removed 3 bases from V and 1 base from J, with 9 bases in between. The CDR3 consists of 15 residues. The CDR3 DNA is TGTGCCAGCAGTTTCGATCGCGGGAACACCGGGGAGCTGTTTTTT. As protein: CASSFDRGNTGELFF.

V gene TRBV9 combines with J gene TRBJ1-6; D uncertain. The germline CDR1 and CDR2 sequences are SGDLS and YYNGEE. The CDR3 consists of 14 residues. V lost 0 bases and J 7 bases, leaving 8 bases between the germline ends. The CDR3 loop is CASSVARENSPLHF. In DNA form, the CDR3 reads TGTGCCAGCAGCGTAGCACGGGAAAATTCACCCCTCCACTTT.

This clone was recorded a few times. The chain links TRBV5-1 to TRBJ2-2; 10 nucleotides agree with TRBD1. V shed 0 bases, J shed 6 bases, and the junction held 2 bases outside the gene matches. The germline V gene has CDR1 SGHRS and CDR2 YFSETQ. The CDR3 has 15 residues. Written as DNA, the CDR3 is TGCGCCAGCAGCTTGGGGGACAGGGGAGCCGGGGAGCTGTTTTTT. The encoded protein is CASSLGDRGAGELFF.

V is TRBV7-3 and J is TRBJ2-3; the D gene is possibly TRBD2 (5 bases). V was trimmed by 4 bases and J by 1 base, leaving 9 bases between them. CDR3 length: 14 residues. Germline CDR1 SGHTA, CDR2 FQGTGA. The CDR3 nucleotides are TGTGCCAGCAGCTATACCGGGGGCACAGATACGCAGTATTTT. This translates into CASSYTGGTDTQYF.

This chain connects TRBV29-1 to TRBJ2-7, with D possibly TRBD1 on 7 matching bases. CDR3 length: 11 amino acids. Trimming removed 5 bases at V and 8 bases at J, with 13 bases between. CDR1 is SQVTM, CDR2 ANQGSEA, per germline. Here the CDR3 DNA reads TGCAGCGTTCTGACAGGGACTCAGCAGTACTTC. Translating it yields CSVLTGTQQYF.

Turning to this clone: Mismatch with germline at one junction end may stem from a read error. The chain couples TRBV7-2 to TRBJ2-4; D possibly matches TRBD1 or TRBD2 (5 bases each). The CDR3 is 17 residues long. In germline, CDR1 is SGHTA, CDR2 FQGNSA. The CDR3 protein is CASRHRSGTHPKNIQYF. In DNA form, the CDR3 reads TGTGCCAGCAGACACCGCTCCGGGACCCACCCCAAGAACATTCAGTACTTC.

The chain links TRBV11-3 to TRBJ2-3; 9 bases align to TRBD2. Unmatched junction bases numbered 9, after V lost 4 bases and J lost 4 bases. The CDR3 totals 16 residues. Germline CDR1 SGHNT, CDR2 YENEEA. CDR3 sequence reads: CASSSPAASGADTQYF. The CDR3 DNA follows: TGTGCCAGCAGCTCCCCCGCTGCTAGCGGGGCAGATACGCAGTATTTT.

The V and J genes are TRBV6-5 and TRBJ2-3; D not resolved. Between the trimmed V and J ends, which lost 6 bases and 3 bases, there was a span of 13 bases. The CDR3 length is 14 residues. The V gene's germline CDR1 is MNHEY and CDR2 SVGAGI. CDR3 bases: TGTGCCAGCAGGATTGGCCCTATGACAGATACGCAGTATTTT. The encoded protein is CASRIGPMTDTQYF.

The chain employs TRBV19 and TRBJ1-5; 12 bases match TRBD1. The length of the CDR3 is 16 residues. In germline, CDR1 is LNHDA, CDR2 SQIVND (reference sequence). The V segment lost 6 bases and the J segment 7 bases; nucleotides outside the gene matches: 10. CDR3 sequence reads: CASRGTGGAGRQPQHF. CDR3 sequence (DNA): TGTGCCAGTAGAGGGACAGGGGGCGCCGGAAGGCAGCCCCAGCATTTT. The full variable domain, in which reference TRBV19 and TRBJ1-5 provide the parts outside the CDR3, is DGGITQSPKYLFRKEGQNVTLSCEQNLNHDAMYWYRQDPGQGLRLIYYSQIVNDFQKGDIAEGYSVSREKKESFPLTVTSAQKNPTAFYLCASRGTGGAGRQPQHFGDGTRLSIL.

The rearrangement joins TRBV27 to TRBJ1-2, with 7 nucleotides matching TRBD1. J was trimmed by 2 bases and V by 5 bases; bases with no gene match: 8. Germline CDR1 is MNHEY and CDR2 is SMNVEV (reference sequence). The CDR3 covers 15 residues. CDR3 protein: CASSPRTDRNYGYTF. The CDR3, as DNA: TGTGCCAGCAGTCCCCGTACGGACAGGAACTATGGCTACACCTTC.

The genes are TRBV28 and TRBJ2-3, with D perhaps matching TRBD2 (5 bases). Germline V lookup: CDR1 MDHEN, CDR2 SYDVKM. V lost 5 bases and J 0 bases, leaving 12 bases between the germline ends. There are 15 residues in the CDR3. The CDR3 sequence: CASSLIPGSTDTQYF. In DNA, the CDR3 is TGTGCCAGCAGTCTCATCCCGGGGAGCACAGATACGCAGTATTTT. Filled out from reference TRBV28 and TRBJ2-3, the complete variable domain reads DVKVTQSSRYLVKRTGEKVFLECVQDMDHENMFWYRQDPGLGLRLIYFSYDVKMKEKGDIPEGYSVSREKKERFSLILESASTNQTSMYLCASSLIPGSTDTQYFGPGTRLTVL.

J is TRBJ1-1 and V is TRBV6-6; no firm D call. The CDR3 has 12 residues. Germline-derived CDR1 and CDR2 are MNHNY and SVGAGI (reference sequence). Trimming cost V 10 bases and J 2 bases, with 11 bases left between them. This CDR3 is CATLDGNTEAFF. The CDR3 DNA reads TGTGCCACCTTGGACGGCAACACTGAAGCTTTCTTT.

This sequence joins TRBV6-1 and TRBJ2-7; D gene uncertain. Germline lookup yields CDR1 MNHNS and CDR2 SASEGT. The V gene lost 4 bases and the J gene lost 10 bases, with 11 bases spanning the gap. The CDR3 runs to 11 residues. This chain's CDR3 is CASSGLESQYF. The DNA for the CDR3 is TGTGCCAGCAGTGGGCTAGAGAGTCAGTACTTC.

This clone showed up just once. V gene TRBV28 combines with J gene TRBJ2-1; a weak D match, TRBD2 (6 bases). Germline CDR1 and CDR2: MDHEN and SYDVKM. V lost 8 bases and J 6 bases, leaving 17 bases between the germline ends. The CDR3 is 14 residues long. CDR3 DNA sequence: TGTGCCAGCCCCTGGGAGGTTTTCGTCAATGAGCAGTTCTTC. This codes for CASPWEVFVNEQFF.

The CDR3 DNA reads as TGTGCCAGCAGTGCCAGGGAGGGGGCCGGGGAGCTGTTTTTT. Protein sequence: CASSAREGAGELFF. The chain employs TRBV6-6 and TRBJ2-2, with D perhaps matching TRBD2 (7 bases). The CDR3 sequence is 14 residues long. V lost 5 bases, J lost 6 bases, and 13 bases lay in between. The germline CDR1 and CDR2 sequences are MNHNY and SVGAGI (reference sequence).